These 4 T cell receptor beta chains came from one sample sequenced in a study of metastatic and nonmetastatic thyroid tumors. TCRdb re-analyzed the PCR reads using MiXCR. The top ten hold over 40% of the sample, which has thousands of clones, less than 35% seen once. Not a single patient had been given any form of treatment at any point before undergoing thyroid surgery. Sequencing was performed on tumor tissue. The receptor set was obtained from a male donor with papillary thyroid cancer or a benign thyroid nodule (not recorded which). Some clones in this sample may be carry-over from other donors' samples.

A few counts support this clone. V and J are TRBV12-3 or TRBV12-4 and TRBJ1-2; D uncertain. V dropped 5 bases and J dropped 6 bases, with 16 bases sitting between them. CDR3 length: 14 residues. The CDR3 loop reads CASSDDTGPDGYTF. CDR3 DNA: TGTGCCAGCAGTGACGACACGGGCCCTGATGGCTACACCTTC.

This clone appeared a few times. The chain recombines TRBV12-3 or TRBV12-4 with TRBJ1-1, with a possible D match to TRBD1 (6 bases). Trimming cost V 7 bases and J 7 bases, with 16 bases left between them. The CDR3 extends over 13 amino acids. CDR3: CASTTQGLGEAFF. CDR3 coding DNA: TGTGCCAGCACCACCCAGGGGTTAGGTGAAGCTTTCTTT.

The CDR3, as DNA: TGTGCCAGCAGCTTCCCCCCCGGGACTAGCGGGAGGTCGGGTTCCTACGAGCAGTACTTC. Its translation is CASSFPPGTSGRSGSYEQYF. The chain uses TRBV7-2 and TRBJ2-7; 15 nucleotides match TRBD2. Germline CDR1 and CDR2: SGHTA and FQGNSA. Trimming removed 3 bases from V and 1 base from J; junction bases left unmatched: 13. The length of the CDR3 is 20 residues.

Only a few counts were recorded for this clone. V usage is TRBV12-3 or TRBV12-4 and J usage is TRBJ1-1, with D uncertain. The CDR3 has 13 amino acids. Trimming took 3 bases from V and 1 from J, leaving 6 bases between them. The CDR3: CASSFAANTEAFF. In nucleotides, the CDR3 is TGTGCCAGCAGTTTTGCAGCGAACACTGAAGCTTTCTTT.